A single sample gave rise to the 28 T cell receptor beta chains below, sequenced in a study of vaccination and CD4 T cells after COVID-19. The antigens these receptors bind are not known. CD4+ T cells that had been cultured provided DNA sequenced with the Oncomine TCR Beta short-read assay. TCRdb analysed the PCR reads with MiXCR anew, one entry per CDR3 protein. The top ten hold approximately 6.6% of the sample, which has around 19,000 distinct CDR3 sequences, roughly two fifths seen once. As for treatment: approximately nine-day PBMC culture with coronavirus spike peptide pools or control peptides (ViraFEST assay). Sequences were derived from CD4+ T cells from blood, cultured in vitro, sampled after SARS-CoV-2 vaccination. The receptors here all came from a human donor who had recovered from COVID-19.

The chain recombines TRBV7-2 with TRBJ1-2; possibly TRBD1 for D (5 bases). Trimming removed 5 bases at V and 0 bases at J, with 16 bases between. The CDR3 runs 16 residues. Looked up from germline, CDR1 is SGHTA and CDR2 is FQGNSA. CDR3 in amino acids: CASSTQTGTANYGYTF. CDR3 sequence (DNA): TGTGCCAGCAGCACCCAAACCGGGACGGCTAACTATGGCTACACCTTC.

The chain joins TRBV20-1 to TRBJ1-3; D gene unclear. Deletions cut 3 bases from V and 6 bases from J, with 9 bases between. Germline CDR1 DFQATT, CDR2 SNEGSKA (reference sequence). The CDR3 runs to 12 residues. CDR3 in amino acids: CSASEAENTIYF. The CDR3 nucleotides are TGCAGTGCTAGCGAGGCCGAAAACACCATATATTTT.

This clonotype occurred a few times. CDR3 coding DNA: TGTGCCAGCAGCATTACAGATTACTACGAGCAGTACTTC. The encoded protein is CASSITDYYEQYF. The chain carries TRBV6-2 or TRBV6-3 and TRBJ2-7; unclear D gene. Trimming stripped 6 bases from V and 3 bases from J, with 12 bases between. Germline lookup yields CDR1 MNHEY and CDR2 SVGEGT. The CDR3 spans 13 residues.

This clonotype is classed as medium-sized (0.01 to 0.1%). The chain is built from TRBV7-9 and TRBJ1-6; D unresolved. Germline V CDR1 and CDR2: SEHNR, FQNEAQ (reference sequence). The CDR3 spans 14 residues. Trimming took off 0 bases at V and 10 bases at J, with 10 bases between the two ends. DNA of the CDR3: TGTGCCAGCAGCTTAGCCGGGGTCTACTCACCCCTCCACTTT. Its translation: CASSLAGVYSPLHF.

This clonotype was seen more than once but under ten times. V usage is TRBV7-9 and J usage is TRBJ1-2, with no clear D. V was cut by 6 bases and J by 4 bases, with 12 bases left in between. The CDR3 has 13 residues. Germline CDR1 reads SEHNR; CDR2 reads FQNEAQ (reference sequence). The CDR3 region has the DNA TGTGCCAGCAGGGATCCGGGGATCTATGGCTACACCTTC. This codes for CASRDPGIYGYTF.

The chain couples TRBV6-1 to TRBJ1-6, with 7 bases aligning to TRBD1. The CDR3 covers 16 residues. Trimming took 7 bases from V and 13 from J; bases not matched to a gene: 19. CDR1 and CDR2 from the germline V gene are MNHNS and SASEGT. CDR3 bases: TGTGCCAGCACGCTCGGACAGGACCGACCCTTACTTCCCCTCCACTTT. Translation: CASTLGQDRPLLPLHF.

The table lists this clonotype with a few counts. The junction differs from germline at one of its ends, possibly a read error. The CDR3: CASSSLAGMNF. CDR3 in DNA: TGTGCCAGCAGCTCCCTAGCGGGAATGAATTTT. The chain recombines TRBV7-2 with TRBJ2-3; 9 bases agree with TRBD2. Germline loops: CDR1 SGHTA, CDR2 FQGNSA. The CDR3 runs 11 residues.

This clonotype was seen a few times. V gene TRBV5-1 combines with J gene TRBJ1-1; 11 positions agree with TRBD1. Germline V CDR1 and CDR2: SGHRS, YFSETQ. The ends lost 2 bases at V and 10 bases at J; junction bases unmatched: 10. This CDR3 spans 15 amino acids. DNA of the CDR3: TGCGCCAGCAGCTTCGGACAGGGGGCGGCCTGGTCAGCTTTCTTT. Translated, it gives CASSFGQGAAWSAFF. Based on the CDR3 plus reference TRBV5-1 and TRBJ1-1, the full variable domain is KAGVTQTPRYLIKTRGQQVTLSCSPISGHRSVSWYQQTPGQGLQFLFEYFSETQRNKGNFPGRFSGRQFSNSRSEMNVSTLELGDSALYLCASSFGQGAAWSAFFGQGTRLTVV.

This clonotype was found once. The gene calls are TRBV11-2 and TRBJ2-6; the D gene is possibly TRBD1 (5 bases). Germline V gives CDR1 SGHAT, CDR2 FQNNGV. The V end was cut by 5 bases, the J end by 0 bases, with 8 bases between. The CDR3 is 15 residues long. CDR3 in amino acids: CASSGHFSGANVLTF. DNA for the CDR3: TGTGCCAGCAGCGGACACTTCTCTGGGGCCAACGTCCTGACTTTC.

The genes are TRBV6-5 and TRBJ1-6; D might be TRBD1 (5 bases). V was shortened by 4 bases and J by 11 bases, with 15 bases between the two germline ends. Germline V gene sequence: CDR1 MNHEY, CDR2 SVGAGI. This CDR3 is built from 14 residues. CDR3 sequence reads: CASSLLAGGPPLHF. CDR3 DNA sequence: TGTGCCAGCAGTTTACTCGCGGGGGGACCACCCCTCCACTTT.

This clonotype has just a few counts. The CDR3 region is CAISESDADRGNSPLHF. The CDR3 nucleotides are TGTGCCATCAGTGAGTCGGACGCCGACAGGGGTAATTCACCCCTCCACTTT. V is TRBV10-3 and J is TRBJ1-6, with TRBD1 identical over 8 bases. Unmatched junction bases numbered 7, after V lost 0 bases and J lost 6 bases. The CDR3 runs 17 residues. Germline CDR1 and CDR2: ENHRY and SYGVKD.

This clonotype was counted a few times. The rearrangement joins TRBV28 to TRBJ1-2; no reliable D call. V shed 5 bases and J shed 4 bases, with 20 bases lying between them. The CDR3 is 16 amino acids. The germline gives CDR1 MDHEN, CDR2 SYDVKM. Here the CDR3 DNA reads TGTGCCAGCAGTCCCCTTGCGGCAGGCTATCGCTATGGCTACACCTTC. Translation: CASSPLAAGYRYGYTF.

This clonotype was observed a single time. V gene TRBV19 combines with J gene TRBJ1-5; 9 bases are a match to TRBD1. In germline, CDR1 is LNHDA, CDR2 SQIVND (reference sequence). Germline trimming cut 3 bases from V and 4 bases from J; bases unmatched to any gene: 7. This CDR3 has 16 amino acids. In nucleotides, the CDR3 is TGTGCCAGTAGTATTAAAGGGACAGGGCGAAATCAGCCCCAGCATTTT. This translates into CASSIKGTGRNQPQHF.

The chain has TRBV7-2 and TRBJ1-1; D perhaps matches TRBD1 (6 bases). Per the germline V gene, CDR1 is SGHTA and CDR2 is FQGNSA. The CDR3 is 15 residues long. Trimming took off 4 bases at V and 3 bases at J, with 15 bases between the two ends. CDR3 amino acids: CASSSSPGTYTEAFF. The CDR3 region has the DNA TGTGCCAGCAGCTCCTCCCCAGGGACATACACTGAAGCTTTCTTT.

The V and J genes are TRBV6-5 and TRBJ1-2, with D perhaps TRBD1 (5 bases). CDR1 is MNHEY, CDR2 SVGAGI, per germline. V was trimmed by 4 bases and J by 5 bases, leaving 17 bases between them. This CDR3 is 15 amino acids long. Here the CDR3 reads CASSSPKGTRYGYTF. CDR3 sequence (DNA): TGTGCCAGCAGTTCCCCTAAGGGGACTAGGTATGGCTACACCTTC.

This clonotype has only a few counts. The genes are TRBV7-2 and TRBJ2-7; 10 bases agree with TRBD1. Germline loops: CDR1 SGHTA, CDR2 FQGNSA. This CDR3 comprises 14 residues. Trimming cost V 3 bases and J 3 bases; bases outside gene matches: 2. The CDR3 bases are TGTGCCAGCAGCTTGGACAGGGGGTTCTACGAGCAGTACTTC. Residues: CASSLDRGFYEQYF.

This clonotype turned up a few times. The rearrangement links TRBV27 to TRBJ1-1; no reliable D call. Germline assignment: CDR1 MNHEY and CDR2 SMNVEV (reference sequence). This CDR3 comprises 13 residues. Trimming cost V 5 bases and J 6 bases, with 13 bases left between them. The CDR3 DNA reads as TGTGCCAGCAGTGGCCGGAGAGTATCTGAAGCTTTCTTT. Translation: CASSGRRVSEAFF.

This clonotype was detected once. The CDR3 DNA reads as TGTGCCAGCAGCTTGTCCAGGGGAGGGATTCTGGAGACCCAGTACTTC. As protein: CASSLSRGGILETQYF. The chain is built from TRBV5-4 and TRBJ2-5; D perhaps matches TRBD2 (7 bases). V shed 1 base and J shed 5 bases, with 18 bases lying between them. The CDR3 spans 16 residues. CDR1 is SGHNT, CDR2 YYREEE, per germline (reference sequence).

This chain connects TRBV20-1 to TRBJ2-1, with 9 bases that match TRBD2. J lost 8 bases, V lost 5 bases, and 10 bases had no gene match. The CDR3 is made up of 14 amino acids. Germline CDR1 reads DFQATT; CDR2 reads SNEGSKA (reference sequence). DNA for the CDR3: TGCAGTGCTCTTAGACTAGCGGAAAGGGATGAGCAGTTCTTC. This gives the protein CSALRLAERDEQFF.

The table lists this clonotype with a few counts. The chain is built from TRBV19 and TRBJ1-1; TRBD1 is a possible D gene (5 bases). This CDR3 comprises 13 residues. The V gene's germline CDR1 is LNHDA and CDR2 SQIVND (reference sequence). Trimming took off 0 bases at V and 5 bases at J, with 7 bases between the two ends. This chain's CDR3 is CASSIERGTEAFF. The CDR3 DNA sequence: TGTGCCAGTAGTATAGAACGGGGGACTGAAGCTTTCTTT.

This chain links TRBV20-1 with TRBJ2-6; no reliable D call. CDR1 is DFQATT and CDR2 is SNEGSKA in the germline V gene (reference sequence). CDR3 length equals 16 residues. Trimming removed 6 bases from V and 6 bases from J, with 21 bases in between. This CDR3 is CSAQRRFTYEANVLTF. In nucleotides, the CDR3 is TGCAGTGCCCAACGGAGATTCACGTACGAGGCCAACGTCCTGACTTTC.

This clonotype was seen only a few times. This chain joins TRBV27 and TRBJ1-1; TRBD1 matches 9 bases. V lost 6 bases, J lost 1 base, and 3 bases stayed unmatched. The CDR3 consists of 14 residues. CDR1 and CDR2 (germline): MNHEY, SMNVEV (reference sequence). The CDR3 protein is CASSYRGQNTEAFF. In DNA form, the CDR3 reads TGTGCCAGCAGCTACAGGGGGCAGAACACTGAAGCTTTCTTT.

The chain combines TRBV7-8 with TRBJ1-2, with 8 bases fitting TRBD1. Germline V gives CDR1 SGHVS, CDR2 FQNEAQ. The CDR3 sequence is 14 residues long. The V gene end was trimmed by 1 base and the J gene end by 4 bases; junction bases not matched to a gene: 2. The CDR3 loop reads CASSLGGTGYGYTF. The CDR3 region has the DNA TGTGCCAGCAGCTTAGGGGGGACAGGCTATGGCTACACCTTC.

By share, this clonotype ranks as hyperexpanded. The rearrangement uses TRBV27 and TRBJ2-5; perhaps D is TRBD1 or TRBD2 (6 bases each). Trimming took off 6 bases at V and 5 bases at J, with 13 bases between the two ends. Germline assignment: CDR1 MNHEY and CDR2 SMNVEV (reference sequence). The length of the CDR3 is 13 residues. Here the CDR3 DNA reads TGTGCCAGCAGCGTGGACAGCGGGGAGACCCAGTACTTC. Its translation is CASSVDSGETQYF.

In its sample, this clonotype was seen a few times. This chain joins TRBV6-1 and TRBJ2-5; D is perhaps TRBD1 (5 bases). The germline gives CDR1 MNHNS, CDR2 SASEGT. The CDR3 consists of 14 residues. Deletions cut 4 bases from V and 4 bases from J, with 13 bases between. The CDR3 coding sequence is TGTGCCAGCAGTGGCAGGGTCAGAGCAGAGACCCAGTACTTC. Protein: CASSGRVRAETQYF.

In this sample, this clonotype turned up a few times. V gene TRBV6-5 combines with J gene TRBJ2-3; no firm D call. The CDR3 extends over 15 amino acids. Per germline, CDR1 MNHEY and CDR2 SVGAGI. Trimming removed 0 bases at V and 3 bases at J, with 10 bases between. The CDR3 nucleotides are TGTGCCAGCAGTTACTCGAGTATTAATACAGATACGCAGTATTTT. Protein product: CASSYSSINTDTQYF.

The gene calls are TRBV2 and TRBJ1-5; D might be TRBD1 (5 bases). The CDR3 loop spans 15 amino acids. V lost 3 bases to trimming and J lost 5 bases, with 14 bases between them. CDR1 SNHLY and CDR2 FYNNEI come from the germline V gene. CDR3 sequence (DNA): TGTGCCAGCAGTGATGGGGGGATCGTAGATCAGCCCCAGCATTTT. It is translated as CASSDGGIVDQPQHF. The complete variable domain, with remaining parts taken from reference TRBV2 and TRBJ1-5, reads EPEVTQTPSHQVTQMGQEVILRCVPISNHLYFYWYRQILGQKVEFLVSFYNNEISEKSEIFDDQFSVERPDGSNFTLKIRSTKLEDSAMYFCASSDGGIVDQPQHFGDGTRLSIL.

V and J are TRBV19 and TRBJ1-5; D not resolved. Germline V gene sequence: CDR1 LNHDA, CDR2 SQIVND (reference sequence). V was cut by 5 bases and J by 5 bases, with 13 bases left in between. This CDR3 spans 14 amino acids. The CDR3 DNA sequence: TGTGCCAGTAGTTTCTTAGGGCAGTATCAGCCCCAGCATTTT. This translates into CASSFLGQYQPQHF.